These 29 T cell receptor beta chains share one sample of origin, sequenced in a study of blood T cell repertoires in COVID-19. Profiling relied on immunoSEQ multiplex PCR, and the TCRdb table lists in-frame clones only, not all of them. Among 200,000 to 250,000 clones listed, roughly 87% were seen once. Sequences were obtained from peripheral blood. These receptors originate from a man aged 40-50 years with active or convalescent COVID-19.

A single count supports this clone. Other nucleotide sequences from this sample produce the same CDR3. CDR3 DNA sequence: TGTGCCAGCTCACCCCTAGGGGGCCCGAACACCGGGGAGCTGTTTTTT. It encodes CASSPLGGPNTGELFF. V usage is TRBV18 and J usage is TRBJ2-2; TRBD1 matches 7 bases. The V gene end was trimmed by 3 bases and the J gene end by 0 bases; junction bases not matched to a gene: 4. The length of the CDR3 is 16 residues. Looked up from germline, CDR1 is KGHSH and CDR2 is LQKENI.

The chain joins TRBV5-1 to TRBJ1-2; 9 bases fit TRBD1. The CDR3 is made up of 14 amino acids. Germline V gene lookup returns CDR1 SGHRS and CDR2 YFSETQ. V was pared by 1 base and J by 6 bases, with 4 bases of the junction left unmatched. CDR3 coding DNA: TGCGCCAGCAGCTTGAATACAGGGGGCAATGGCTACACCTTC. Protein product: CASSLNTGGNGYTF.

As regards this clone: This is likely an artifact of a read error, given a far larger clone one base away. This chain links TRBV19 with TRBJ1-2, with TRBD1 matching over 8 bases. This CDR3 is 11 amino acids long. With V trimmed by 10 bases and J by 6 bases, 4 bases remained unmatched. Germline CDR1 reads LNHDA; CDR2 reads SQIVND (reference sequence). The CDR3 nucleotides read TGTGCCACAGGACAGGGAGATGGCTACACCTTC. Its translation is CATGQGDGYTF.

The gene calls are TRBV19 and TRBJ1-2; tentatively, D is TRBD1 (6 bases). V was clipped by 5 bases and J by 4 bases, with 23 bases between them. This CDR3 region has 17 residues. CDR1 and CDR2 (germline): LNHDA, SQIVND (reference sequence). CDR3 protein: CASSSRDTEETSYGYTF. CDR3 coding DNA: TGTGCCAGTAGTTCCCGGGACACCGAGGAAACGTCCTATGGCTACACCTTC.

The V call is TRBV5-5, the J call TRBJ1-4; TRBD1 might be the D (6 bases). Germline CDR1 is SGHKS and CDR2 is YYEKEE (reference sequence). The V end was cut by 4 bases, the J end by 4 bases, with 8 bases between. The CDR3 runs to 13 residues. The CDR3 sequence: CASSPDSNEKLFF. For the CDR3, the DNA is TGTGCCAGCAGCCCGGACAGTAATGAAAAACTGTTTTTT.

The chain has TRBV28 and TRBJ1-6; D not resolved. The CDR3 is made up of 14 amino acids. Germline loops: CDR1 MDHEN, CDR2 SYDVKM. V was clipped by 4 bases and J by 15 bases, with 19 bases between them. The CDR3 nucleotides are TGTGCCAGCAGTTATCAGGTACCGCCCGGTCACCTCCACTTT. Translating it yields CASSYQVPPGHLHF.

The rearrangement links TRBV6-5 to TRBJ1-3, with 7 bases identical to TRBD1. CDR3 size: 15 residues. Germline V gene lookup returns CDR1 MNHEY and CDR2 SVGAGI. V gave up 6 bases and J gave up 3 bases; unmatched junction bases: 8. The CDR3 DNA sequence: TGTGCCAGCAGGCTGGAGGGGGCAGGTGGAAACACCATATATTTT. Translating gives CASRLEGAGGNTIYF.

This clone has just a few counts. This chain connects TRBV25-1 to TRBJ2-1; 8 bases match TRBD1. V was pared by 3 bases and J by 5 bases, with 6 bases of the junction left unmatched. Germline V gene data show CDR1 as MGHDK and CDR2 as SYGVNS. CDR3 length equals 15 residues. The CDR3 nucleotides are TGTGCCAGCAGTGAGTGGACAGGGACGGACAATGAGCAGTTCTTC. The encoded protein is CASSEWTGTDNEQFF.

CDR3 in amino acids: CASSHGLADNEQFF. In nucleotides, the CDR3 is TGTGCCAGCAGCCATGGACTAGCGGACAATGAGCAGTTCTTC. V usage is TRBV3-1 (or the pseudogene TRBV3-2) and J usage is TRBJ2-1, with 10 positions matching TRBD2. V gave up 3 bases and J gave up 5 bases; unmatched junction bases: 1. The CDR3 spans 14 residues. Germline CDR1 and CDR2: LGHDT and YNNKEL (reference sequence).

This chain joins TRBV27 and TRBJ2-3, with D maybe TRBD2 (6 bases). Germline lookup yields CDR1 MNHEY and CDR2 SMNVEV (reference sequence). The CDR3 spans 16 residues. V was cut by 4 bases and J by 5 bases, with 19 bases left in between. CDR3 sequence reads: CASSSLRTRGIDTQYF. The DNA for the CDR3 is TGTGCCAGCAGTTCCCTCCGGACCCGGGGGATAGATACGCAGTATTTT.

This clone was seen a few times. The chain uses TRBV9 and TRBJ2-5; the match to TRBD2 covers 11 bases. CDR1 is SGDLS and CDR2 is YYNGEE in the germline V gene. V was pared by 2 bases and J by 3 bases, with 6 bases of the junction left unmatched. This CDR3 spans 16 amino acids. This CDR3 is CASSVLGTSGKETQYF. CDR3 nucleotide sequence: TGTGCCAGCAGCGTCCTAGGGACTAGCGGTAAAGAGACCCAGTACTTC.

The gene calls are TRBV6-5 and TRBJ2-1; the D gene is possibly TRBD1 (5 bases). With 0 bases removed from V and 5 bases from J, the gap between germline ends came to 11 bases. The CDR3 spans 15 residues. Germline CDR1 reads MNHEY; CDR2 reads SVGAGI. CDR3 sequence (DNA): TGTGCCAGCAGTTACTCCACAAAACAGGACAATGAGCAGTTCTTC. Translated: CASSYSTKQDNEQFF.

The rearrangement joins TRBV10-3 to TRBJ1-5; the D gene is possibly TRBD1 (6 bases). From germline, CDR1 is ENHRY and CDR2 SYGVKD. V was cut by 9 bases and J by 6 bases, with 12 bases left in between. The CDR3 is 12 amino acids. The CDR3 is CAIAQGSQPQHF. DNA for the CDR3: TGTGCCATTGCCCAGGGGAGTCAGCCCCAGCATTTT.

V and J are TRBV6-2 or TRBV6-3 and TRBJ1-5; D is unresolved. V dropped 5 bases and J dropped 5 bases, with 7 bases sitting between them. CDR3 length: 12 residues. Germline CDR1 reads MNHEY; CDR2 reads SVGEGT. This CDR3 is CASSRTYQPQHF. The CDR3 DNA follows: TGTGCCAGCAGTAGGACTTATCAGCCCCAGCATTTT.

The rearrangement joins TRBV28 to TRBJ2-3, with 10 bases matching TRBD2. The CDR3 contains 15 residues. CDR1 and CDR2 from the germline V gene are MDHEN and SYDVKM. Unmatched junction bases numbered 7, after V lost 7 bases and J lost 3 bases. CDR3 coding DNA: TGTGCCAGCATTAGCGGGGGGATCCCTACAGATACGCAGTATTTT. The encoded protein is CASISGGIPTDTQYF.

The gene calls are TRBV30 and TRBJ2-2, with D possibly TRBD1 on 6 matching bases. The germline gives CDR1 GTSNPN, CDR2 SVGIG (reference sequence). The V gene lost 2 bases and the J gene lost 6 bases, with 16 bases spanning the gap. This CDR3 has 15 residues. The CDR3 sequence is CAWSFTTGLAGELFF. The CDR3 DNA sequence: TGTGCCTGGAGTTTCACCACAGGGTTGGCCGGGGAGCTGTTTTTT.

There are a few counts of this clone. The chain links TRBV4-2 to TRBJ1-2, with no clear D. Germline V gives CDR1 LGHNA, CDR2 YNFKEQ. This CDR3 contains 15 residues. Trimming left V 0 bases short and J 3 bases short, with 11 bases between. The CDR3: CASSQDRDNYYGYTF. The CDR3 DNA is TGTGCCAGCAGCCAAGATCGGGATAACTACTATGGCTACACCTTC.

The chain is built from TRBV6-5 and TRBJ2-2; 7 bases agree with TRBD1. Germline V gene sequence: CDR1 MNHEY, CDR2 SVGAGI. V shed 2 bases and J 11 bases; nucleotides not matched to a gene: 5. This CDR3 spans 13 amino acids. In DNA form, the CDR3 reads TGTGCCAGCAGTTACCCTGACAGGGAAGAGCTGTTTTTT. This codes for CASSYPDREELFF.

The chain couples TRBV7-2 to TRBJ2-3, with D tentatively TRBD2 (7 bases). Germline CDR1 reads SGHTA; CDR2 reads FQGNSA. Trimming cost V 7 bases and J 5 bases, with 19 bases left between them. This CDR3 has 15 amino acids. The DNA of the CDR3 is TGTGCCAGCACCCCCAAGAGGGGGGGTGGAGATACGCAGTATTTT. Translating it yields CASTPKRGGGDTQYF.

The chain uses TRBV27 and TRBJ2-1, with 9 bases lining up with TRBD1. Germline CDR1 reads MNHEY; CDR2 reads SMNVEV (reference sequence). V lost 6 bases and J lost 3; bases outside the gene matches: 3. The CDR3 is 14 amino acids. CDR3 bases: TGTGCCAGCAGACCGGGACAGGGCTACAATGAGCAGTTCTTC. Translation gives CASRPGQGYNEQFF.

CDR3 DNA sequence: TGTGCCAGCAGTCTACAGGGCTGGGGCAATCAGCCCCAGCATTTT. Protein product: CASSLQGWGNQPQHF. The rearrangement links TRBV28 to TRBJ1-5; D possibly corresponds to TRBD1 (6 bases). The germline V and J ends were trimmed by 5 bases and 2 bases, with 13 bases remaining between them. The CDR3 is made up of 15 amino acids. The germline gives CDR1 MDHEN, CDR2 SYDVKM.

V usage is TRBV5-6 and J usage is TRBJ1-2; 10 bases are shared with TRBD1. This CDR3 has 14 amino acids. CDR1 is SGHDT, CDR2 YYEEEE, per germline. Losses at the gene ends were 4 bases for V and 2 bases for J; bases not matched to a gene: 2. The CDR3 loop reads CASSDRGRNYGYTF. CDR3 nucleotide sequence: TGTGCCAGCAGCGACAGGGGGCGGAACTATGGCTACACCTTC.

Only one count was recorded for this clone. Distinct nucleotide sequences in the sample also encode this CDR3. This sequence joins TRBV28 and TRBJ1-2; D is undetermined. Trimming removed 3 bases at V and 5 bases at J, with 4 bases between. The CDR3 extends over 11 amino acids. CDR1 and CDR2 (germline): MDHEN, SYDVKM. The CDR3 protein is CASSFGYGYTF. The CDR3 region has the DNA TGTGCCAGCAGTTTCGGTTATGGCTACACCTTC.

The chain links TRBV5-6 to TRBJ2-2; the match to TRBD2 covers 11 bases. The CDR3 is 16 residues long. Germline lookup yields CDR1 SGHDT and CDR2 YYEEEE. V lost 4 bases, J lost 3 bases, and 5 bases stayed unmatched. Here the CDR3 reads CASSTLAGAYTGELFF. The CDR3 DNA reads TGTGCCAGCAGCACACTAGCGGGAGCCTACACCGGGGAGCTGTTTTTT.

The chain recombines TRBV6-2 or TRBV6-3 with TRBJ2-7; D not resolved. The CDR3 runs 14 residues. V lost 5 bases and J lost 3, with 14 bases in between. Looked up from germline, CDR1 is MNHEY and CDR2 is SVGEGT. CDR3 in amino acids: CASSPTEIGYEQYF. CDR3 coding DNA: TGTGCCAGCAGTCCCACGGAGATTGGCTACGAGCAGTACTTC.

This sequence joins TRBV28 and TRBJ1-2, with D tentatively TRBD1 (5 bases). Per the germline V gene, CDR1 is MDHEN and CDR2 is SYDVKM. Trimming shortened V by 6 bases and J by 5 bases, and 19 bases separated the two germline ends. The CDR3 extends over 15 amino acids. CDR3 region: CASSSGGGRGYGYTF. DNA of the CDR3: TGTGCCAGCAGCTCCGGGGGAGGGAGGGGTTATGGCTACACCTTC.

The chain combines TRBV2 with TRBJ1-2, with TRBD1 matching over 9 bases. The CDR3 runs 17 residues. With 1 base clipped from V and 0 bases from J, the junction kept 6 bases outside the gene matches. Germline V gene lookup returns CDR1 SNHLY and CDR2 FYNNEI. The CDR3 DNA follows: TGTGCCAGCAGTGAAGGGACAGGGGTCCTCCCTAACTATGGCTACACCTTC. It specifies CASSEGTGVLPNYGYTF.

The DNA of the CDR3 is TGTGCCAGCACCCGGACAGGGCGGTTGGACACTGAAGCTTTCTTT. This translates into CASTRTGRLDTEAFF. The gene calls are TRBV28 and TRBJ1-1; 8 positions agree with TRBD1. CDR3 length equals 15 residues. V lost 7 bases to trimming and J lost 3 bases; unmatched junction nucleotides: 10. Looked up from germline, CDR1 is MDHEN and CDR2 is SYDVKM.

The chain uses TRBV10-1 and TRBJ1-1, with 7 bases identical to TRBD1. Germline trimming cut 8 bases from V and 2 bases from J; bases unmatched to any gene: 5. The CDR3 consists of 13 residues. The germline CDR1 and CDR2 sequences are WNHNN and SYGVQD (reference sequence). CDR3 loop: CASQRQGNTEAFF. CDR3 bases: TGCGCCAGCCAACGACAGGGAAACACTGAAGCTTTCTTT.